This entry features one T cell receptor (beta chain) sequence. The CDR3 goes on 3 residues after the read ends, and that part is filled in from the germline J gene. Cervical HPV DNA detected by MY09/MY11 PCR, typed by dot-blot. Profiled with immunoSEQ multiplex PCR; TCRdb holds only in-frame clones, not every one. This repertoire includes approximately 16,000 clones. Trimming pared 1 base from V and 3 bases from J, leaving 7 bases between. The CDR3 is made up of 14 amino acids. Germline V CDR1 and CDR2: MGHRA, YSYEKL. The sample is drawn from a study of T cells in women clearing cervical HPV infection. Overall study context: Cases' blood sampling followed lesion detection by median about 21 weeks (90 to 200).

The TCR comes from a woman between 18 and 70 years old with a cervical HPV16 infection that either progressed to CIN3+ or cleared (not recorded which). This chain uses TRBV4-1 with TRBJ2-1; possible D gene TRBD1, 5 bases. The sequenced sample was blood buffy coat. The CDR3 loop reads CASSQGRDYNEQFF. CDR3 bases read: TGCGCCAGCAGCCAAGGCAGGGACTACAATGAG.